This T cell receptor (beta chain) came from a study of shared clonotypes between healthy human individuals. Regarding the study as a whole: The sole specimen, blood, was sampled, and tissue repertoires likely differ. Shared clonotypes across all four donors exceeded non-shared ones in generation probability.

To note about this clone: Its cognate antigen is unknown.

CD4+ cells yielded CD45RA+ naive and CD45RA-negative memory subsets. Original analysis: Filtering differed since immunoSEQ provided only junctions, with no quality scores. The table came from immunoSEQ multiplex PCR; TCRdb's copy has only in-frame clones and leaves some out. The V and J calls and clone size are taken from that table; D and trimming were inferred from the DNA. Of about 360,000 clones in the sample, 73% were seen once. V was trimmed by 7 bases and J by 0 bases, leaving 14 bases between them. Germline assignment: CDR1 ENHRY and CDR2 SYGVKD. The CDR3 sequence is 15 residues long. The gene calls are TRBV10-3 and TRBJ2-3; the D gene is possibly TRBD1 (5 bases). The clonotype comes from a man aged 25-45 years in good health. Sequenced material: memory CD4+ T cells sorted from blood. The sample's subset: CD45RA-negative fraction. The CDR3 coding sequence is TGTGCCATCACCGACCCGACAGCTAGCACAGATACGCAGTATTTT. It translates to CAITDPTASTDTQYF.